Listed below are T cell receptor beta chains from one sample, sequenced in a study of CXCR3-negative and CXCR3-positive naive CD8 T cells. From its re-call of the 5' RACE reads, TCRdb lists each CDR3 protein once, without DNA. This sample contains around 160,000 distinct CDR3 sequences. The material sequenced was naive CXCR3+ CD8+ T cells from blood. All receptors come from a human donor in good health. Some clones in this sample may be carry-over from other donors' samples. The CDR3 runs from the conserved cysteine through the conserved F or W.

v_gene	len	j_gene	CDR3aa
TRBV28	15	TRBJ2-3	CASSPIVLVPDTQYF
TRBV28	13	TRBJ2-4	CASSFPTNDIQYF
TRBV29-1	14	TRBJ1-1	CSVRGQASNTEAFF
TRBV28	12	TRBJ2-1	CASSSPWTEQFF
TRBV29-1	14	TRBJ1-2	CSVEDLGPNYGYTF
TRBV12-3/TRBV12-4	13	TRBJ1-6	CASSFSGNSPLHF
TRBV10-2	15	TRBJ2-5	CASSESLGGDETQYF
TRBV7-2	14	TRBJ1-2	CASSSDGGNYGYTF
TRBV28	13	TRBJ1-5	CASRFLGNQPQHF
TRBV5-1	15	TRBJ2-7	CASSLATSGAYEQYF
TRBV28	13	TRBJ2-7	CASIGRSSYEQYF
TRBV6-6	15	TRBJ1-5	CASSWDGISNQPQHF
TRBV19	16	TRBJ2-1	CASSGTSGRAWNEQFF